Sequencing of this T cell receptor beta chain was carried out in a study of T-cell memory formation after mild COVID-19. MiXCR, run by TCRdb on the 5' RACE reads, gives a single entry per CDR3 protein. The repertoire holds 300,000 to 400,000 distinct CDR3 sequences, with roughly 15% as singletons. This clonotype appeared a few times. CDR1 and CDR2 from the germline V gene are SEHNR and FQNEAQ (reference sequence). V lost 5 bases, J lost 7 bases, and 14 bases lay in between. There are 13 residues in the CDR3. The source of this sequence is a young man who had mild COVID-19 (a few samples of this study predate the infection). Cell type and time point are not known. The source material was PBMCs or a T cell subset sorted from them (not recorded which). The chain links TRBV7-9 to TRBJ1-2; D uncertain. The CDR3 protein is CASSPQSDAGYTF. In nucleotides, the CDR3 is TGTGCCAGCAGCCCTCAGTCGGACGCTGGCTACACCTTC.